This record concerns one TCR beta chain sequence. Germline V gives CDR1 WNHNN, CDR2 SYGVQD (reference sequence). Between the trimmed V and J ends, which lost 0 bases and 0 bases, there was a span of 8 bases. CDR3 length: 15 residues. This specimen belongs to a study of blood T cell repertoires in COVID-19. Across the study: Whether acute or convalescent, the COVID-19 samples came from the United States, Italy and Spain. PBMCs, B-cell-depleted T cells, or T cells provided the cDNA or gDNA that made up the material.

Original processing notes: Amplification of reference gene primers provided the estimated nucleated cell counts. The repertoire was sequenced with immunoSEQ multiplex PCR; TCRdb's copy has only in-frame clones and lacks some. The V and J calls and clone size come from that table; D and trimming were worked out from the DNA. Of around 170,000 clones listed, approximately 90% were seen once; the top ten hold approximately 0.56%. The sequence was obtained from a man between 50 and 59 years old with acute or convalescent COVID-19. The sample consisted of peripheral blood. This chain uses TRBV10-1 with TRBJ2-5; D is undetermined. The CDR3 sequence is CASSESIADQETQYF. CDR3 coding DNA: TGCGCCAGCAGTGAGTCGATAGCAGACCAAGAGACCCAGTACTTC.